Here is one TCR beta chain with its context. As yet, its antigen is unknown. Method: immunoSEQ multiplex PCR; TCRdb's copy keeps in-frame clones and lacks some. The table records 120,000 to 150,000 clones, about 91% of them present only once. The source of the sample is a study of T cell responses to AZD1222 COVID-19 vaccine. Germline V lookup: CDR1 SGHTA, CDR2 FQGNSA. This CDR3 has 13 amino acids. V was cut by 1 base and J by 1 base, with 4 bases left in between. Study-wide findings and caveats: Spike was spanned by vaccine-associated CD4 TCRs, with dominance at 160-218 and 743-854.

The V call is TRBV7-2, the J call TRBJ2-5; D uncertain. The clonotype was recovered from an adult in good health. The specimen was peripheral blood, collected on day 0 of AZD1222 vaccination. CDR3 residues: CASSLVTQETQYF. The CDR3 bases are TGTGCCAGCAGCTTAGTAACCCAAGAGACCCAGTACTTC.